These T cell receptor beta chains were read from a single sample in a study of cytomegalovirus exposure and HLA in healthy donors. The data were produced by immunoSEQ multiplex PCR, yet TCRdb's version contains in-frame clones alone and is incomplete. Of about 200,000 clones listed, 60% to 85% are singletons. The source material was PBMCs. The origin of the receptors is a man aged 35 to 55 in good health and CMV-seronegative. CDR3s include the opening cysteine and the closing phenylalanine or tryptophan. Each record gives: J gene, D gene, V gene, clone size, CDR3 length, CDR3 DNA, CDR3 protein. A D gene is named only where the DNA matches it firmly. Some rows mark clone size as missing; the rest say once, few, many or name a class of expanded clone.

TRBJ1-4,TRBD1,TRBV4-1,.,15,TGCGCCAGCAGCCAAGGGACAGGTTTCGATGAAAAACTGTTTTTT,CASSQGTGFDEKLFF
TRBJ2-1,TRBD1,TRBV5-8,once,14,TGTGCCACCATGACAGGGCCCATCTACAATGAGCAGTTCTTC,CATMTGPIYNEQFF
TRBJ1-6,TRBD1,TRBV5-1,.,14,TGCGCCAGCAGCCGAGACAGGGGTAATTCACCCCTCCACTTT,CASSRDRGNSPLHF
TRBJ2-1,TRBD1,TRBV19,few,15,TGTGCCAGTAGTATCTCCGACAGGGGAAGCAATGAGCAGTTCTTC,CASSISDRGSNEQFF
TRBJ1-4,TRBD1,TRBV27,once,14,TGTGCCAGCAGGGGGACAGGGGGTTGGGAAAAACTGTTTTTT,CASRGTGGWEKLFF
TRBJ1-1,.,TRBV9,.,12,TGTGCCAGCAGCCGCGGGACGGCAACGGCTTTCTTT,CASSRGTATAFF
TRBJ2-7,TRBD2,TRBV7-9,.,15,TGTGCCAGCAGCTCCTCGGGACTAGTAGCCTACGAGCAGTACTTC,CASSSSGLVAYEQYF
TRBJ2-7,.,TRBV28,.,12,TGTGCCAGCAGTCCAGGGAACTACGAGCAGTACTTC,CASSPGNYEQYF
TRBJ2-3,.,TRBV7-2,.,13,TGTGCCAGCAGCTACTCGACAGGAGATACGCAGTATTTT,CASSYSTGDTQYF
TRBJ1-1,.,TRBV19,.,12,TGTGCCAGTAGGAGATATCGGGGTGAAGCTTTCTTT,CASRRYRGEAFF
TRBJ1-1,.,TRBV27,.,15,TGTGCCAGCAGTTTAGGGGGGACTATCTACACTGAAGCTTTCTTT,CASSLGGTIYTEAFF
TRBJ2-5,TRBD1,TRBV29-1,.,14,TGCAGCGTCCCGGGACAGGGGGTCCAAGAGACCCAGTACTTC,CSVPGQGVQETQYF
TRBJ1-4,.,TRBV18,once,16,TGTGCCAGCTCACCATACCGGGACGGGGGTAATGAAAAACTGTTTTTT,CASSPYRDGGNEKLFF
TRBJ2-3,TRBD2,TRBV11-2,.,15,TGTGCCAGCAGTGGCTCTAGCGGGGGGAGAGATACGCAGTATTTT,CASSGSSGGRDTQYF
TRBJ1-1,TRBD1,TRBV4-1,.,19,TGCGCCAGCAGCCAAGATGCGGGCTTTACAGGGGGCCTTAAGATTGAAGCTTTCTTT,CASSQDAGFTGGLKIEAFF
TRBJ1-4,.,TRBV4-1,.,16,TGCGCCAGCAGCCAAGAGTCGGTGAGAGGAAATGTGGAACTGTTTTTT,CASSQESVRGNVELFF
TRBJ1-4,TRBD1,TRBV7-9,few,17,TGTGCCAGCAGCTTAGGGCATCCGGGACAGGGGAATGAAAAACTGTTTTTT,CASSLGHPGQGNEKLFF
TRBJ1-2,.,TRBV7-9,.,16,TGTGCCAGCAGCTTAGGAGGGGGGAGGGCCTCACCCTTCTACACCTTC,CASSLGGGRASPFYTF
TRBJ1-4,.,TRBV28,.,15,TGTGCCAGCAGTTTATGGGGGCCTGCTAATGAAAAACTGTTTTTT,CASSLWGPANEKLFF
TRBJ1-5,TRBD1,TRBV6-6,.,14,TGTGCCAGCAGTTCCGAAGGACAGGCCCAGCCCCAGCATTTT,CASSSEGQAQPQHF
TRBJ1-6,.,TRBV29-1,.,12,TGCAGCGTCAGGGAGGGAAATTCACCCCTCCACTTT,CSVREGNSPLHF
TRBJ1-2,TRBD1,TRBV6-5,.,14,TGTGCCAGCAGTTACGCGGACAGGGTCGATGGCTACACCTTC,CASSYADRVDGYTF
TRBJ1-6,.,TRBV6-6,.,12,TGTGCCAGCAGTCGGACAGTTTCACCCCTCCACTTT,CASSRTVSPLHF
TRBJ1-1,.,TRBV10-1,.,13,TGCGCCAGCAGTCGGGACTCAACAGATGAAGCTTTCTTT,CASSRDSTDEAFF
TRBJ2-7,.,TRBV29-1,.,13,TGCAGCGTCGGTGACAGGCTACTGAGCGAGCAGTACTTC,CSVGDRLLSEQYF
TRBJ1-3,.,TRBV27,.,15,TGTGCCAGCAGTTTCACCGGGACTACTGGAAACACCATATATTTT,CASSFTGTTGNTIYF
TRBJ2-3,TRBD2,TRBV5-6,.,15,TGTGCCAGCAGCTTGGGCGGGGGGACCGCAGATACGCAGTATTTT,CASSLGGGTADTQYF
TRBJ2-7,.,TRBV7-2,.,15,TGTGCCAGCACGATGGTGGGGGGTGCGTCGCGGGAGCAGTACTTC,CASTMVGGASREQYF
TRBJ2-7,TRBD1,TRBV27,.,14,TGTGCCAGCACCTCTGCTACAGGGGGCCACGAGCAGTACTTC,CASTSATGGHEQYF
TRBJ1-1,TRBD1,TRBV28,.,13,TGTGCCAGCAGTAGACAGGGGAACACTGAAGCTTTCTTT,CASSRQGNTEAFF
TRBJ1-2,.,TRBV9,.,14,TGTGCCAGCAGCGTGACCTCAGGGGACTATGGCTACACCTTC,CASSVTSGDYGYTF
TRBJ1-5,TRBD1,TRBV7-6,.,14,TGTGCCAGCAGCGCGGGACAGGGGAATCAGCCCCAGCATTTT,CASSAGQGNQPQHF
TRBJ2-3,.,TRBV7-2,.,15,TGTGCCAGCTCTATTCTAGAGTTGTACACAGATACGCAGTATTTT,CASSILELYTDTQYF
TRBJ2-5,TRBD2,TRBV10-3,.,17,TGTGCCATCAGTGAGCCCAGGACTAGCGGGTTTAAAGAGACCCAGTACTTC,CAISEPRTSGFKETQYF
TRBJ2-7,TRBD1,TRBV28,few,15,TGTGCCAGCAGTTTCCTTGGACAGGGGGCCTACGAGCAGTACTTC,CASSFLGQGAYEQYF
TRBJ1-6,TRBD1,TRBV19,.,15,TGTGCCAGTAGCGGGGGGGGACAGTACAATTCACCCCTCCACTTT,CASSGGGQYNSPLHF
TRBJ2-5,.,TRBV5-4,.,14,TGTGCCAGCAGCTTCCCTAGCGTGCAAGAGACCCAGTACTTC,CASSFPSVQETQYF
TRBJ1-4,TRBD1,TRBV18,.,15,TGTGCCAGCTCACCACCTCCAGGGGGTTATGAAAAACTGTTTTTT,CASSPPPGGYEKLFF
TRBJ2-1,.,TRBV18,.,12,TGTGCCAGCTCACCGAAGGACAGTGAGCAGTTCTTC,CASSPKDSEQFF
TRBJ2-7,TRBD1,TRBV29-1,.,14,TGCAGCGTTGAAGGGGGACAGGGGGCCTACGAGCAGTACTTC,CSVEGGQGAYEQYF
TRBJ1-2,TRBD1,TRBV7-2,once,13,TGTGCCAGCAGCTTAGTTCAGGGGGATGGCTACACCTTC,CASSLVQGDGYTF
TRBJ2-1,TRBD2,TRBV14,.,16,TGTGCCAGCAGCCAATATGGCGGGAGCTCCTACAATGAGCAGTTCTTC,CASSQYGGSSYNEQFF
TRBJ1-3,.,TRBV5-1,.,13,TGCGCCAGCAGCGAGGGCTCTGGAAACACCATATATTTT,CASSEGSGNTIYF
TRBJ2-2,.,TRBV2,.,13,TGTGCCAGCAACTCCCCAGGGTCCGGGGAGCTGTTTTTT,CASNSPGSGELFF
TRBJ2-7,.,TRBV27,.,17,TGTGCCAGCAGTTTATCTTTATCACAGGGAGGGCTAAACGAGCAGTACTTC,CASSLSLSQGGLNEQYF
TRBJ2-1,TRBD2,TRBV28,.,15,TGTGCCAGCACCGTCGGCTGGGAGGGATACAATGAGCAGTTCTTC,CASTVGWEGYNEQFF
TRBJ1-2,.,TRBV6-6,few,13,TGTGCCAGCAGTGACTCTGAGGGTGGGGGCTACACCTTC,CASSDSEGGGYTF
TRBJ1-1,.,TRBV27,.,13,TGTGCCAGCAGTTCCATCTATGGGACAAGGGCTTTCTTT,CASSSIYGTRAFF
TRBJ1-1,.,TRBV11-2,.,14,TGTGCCAGCAGCTTCGACAGACAGAACACTGAAGCTTTCTTT,CASSFDRQNTEAFF